Listed below are T cell receptor beta chains from one sample, sequenced in a study of identical twins. One entry per CDR3 protein results from TCRdb running MiXCR on the 5' RACE reads. The sample includes about 520,000 distinct CDR3 sequences, 20% to 25% of them seen just once. The sample also formed part of further work on T cells expressing NK-cell markers.

Sequences were obtained from CD4+ T cells sorted from blood. These receptors originate from a young woman in good health. Both conserved end residues are trimmed from each CDR3. Each record gives: CDR3 length, J gene, V gene, CDR3 protein.

12 | TRBJ1-1 | TRBV9 | ASSVFPQNTEAF
11 | TRBJ1-1 | TRBV14 | ASSQRTETEAF
12 | TRBJ1-6 | TRBV7-9 | ASSLDGSYSPLH
10 | TRBJ1-5 | TRBV6-5 | ASRSDRGGQH
13 | TRBJ2-1 | TRBV10-3 | AISEGSVTYNEQF
12 | TRBJ2-2 | TRBV6-1 | ASFGGITTGELF
11 | TRBJ2-3 | TRBV6-1 | ASRRYGTDTQY
11 | TRBJ2-7 | TRBV6-6 | ASRTGYSYEQY
12 | TRBJ2-5 | TRBV5-1 | ASSVLATKETQY
16 | TRBJ2-5 | TRBV7-6 | ASSSGLAGGPAQETQY
9 | TRBJ1-2 | TRBV10-3 | AISGGFGYT
13 | TRBJ2-1 | TRBV7-2 | ASRTTGRSYNEQF
16 | TRBJ2-1 | TRBV3-1 | ASSQWGGGTARAGEQF
13 | TRBJ1-6 | TRBV19 | ASRTGQGMRSPLH
13 | TRBJ2-7 | TRBV7-2 | ASSFGDRGRYEQY
13 | TRBJ1-1 | TRBV20-1 | SAGDGSRGSTEAF
11 | TRBJ2-1 | TRBV20-1 | SARDRLAGEQF
13 | TRBJ2-3 | TRBV7-2 | ASSLYSGGADTQY
16 | TRBJ1-2 | TRBV11-2 | ASSLKGSEQGFFYGYT
13 | TRBJ2-7 | TRBV12-5 | ASGSSGTYSYEQY
12 | TRBJ2-7 | TRBV12-3/TRBV12-4 | ASSPQGARSEQY
17 | TRBJ2-3 | TRBV4-1 | ASSLRDYLSGGITDTQY
14 | TRBJ2-3 | TRBV5-1 | ASSLPSGGSTDTQY
11 | TRBJ1-1 | TRBV9 | ASSPRDRRAAF
8 | TRBJ2-1 | TRBV29-1 | RSSGSSEF
10 | TRBJ1-1 | TRBV6-5 | ASVGDNTEAF
10 | TRBJ2-1 | TRBV18 | ASSVGKHEQF
13 | TRBJ2-5 | TRBV5-1 | ASSLFGLFQETQY
12 | TRBJ1-1 | TRBV6-1 | ASTPGRMNTEAF
11 | TRBJ2-7 | TRBV20-1 | SAPRGGQYEQY
11 | TRBJ2-7 | TRBV15 | ATSRDLLGEQY
19 | TRBJ2-1 | TRBV11-2 | ASSLEVLPRGRTAGRNEQF
12 | TRBJ2-3 | TRBV29-1 | SATGTGGADTQY
13 | TRBJ2-1 | TRBV27 | ASRRGEVWGNEQF
12 | TRBJ2-7 | TRBV20-1 | SASGGQSSYEQY
15 | TRBJ2-6 | TRBV10-3 | AISEFGKNSGANVLT
13 | TRBJ2-1 | TRBV5-1 | ASSFTGTEYNEQF
13 | TRBJ2-2 | TRBV5-6 | ASSPTTGKTGELF
12 | TRBJ2-2 | TRBV10-3 | AISFSQNTGELF
11 | TRBJ2-7 | TRBV7-6 | ASSPILNSEQY
14 | TRBJ1-4 | TRBV6-1 | ASSRDRRSTNEKLF
12 | TRBJ2-1 | TRBV6-5 | ASSSVTAYNEQF
9 | TRBJ2-7 | TRBV5-8 | ASSPRHEQY
12 | TRBJ2-1 | TRBV19 | ASSPADRVPEQF
17 | TRBJ2-3 | TRBV7-6 | ASSLEAFGTARGGDTQY
14 | TRBJ1-1 | TRBV18 | ASSPLGTGRTTEAF
11 | TRBJ2-1 | TRBV5-1 | ASMRNLGDEQF
14 | TRBJ1-5 | TRBV15 | ATSLMHGAPHQPQH
11 | TRBJ2-7 | TRBV20-1 | SASQTTSYEQY
11 | TRBJ2-7 | TRBV10-3 | AIRSSEMNEQY
11 | TRBJ2-3 | TRBV7-6 | ASGRVGADTQY
16 | TRBJ1-2 | TRBV21-1 | ASSKSDLRADNNYGYT
9 | TRBJ1-1 | TRBV30 | AWRGRLGVF
12 | TRBJ2-1 | TRBV7-9 | ASSLSAGGDEQF
11 | TRBJ1-1 | TRBV29-1 | SVARQGAIEAF
11 | TRBJ2-1 | TRBV12-3/TRBV12-4 | ASSFTLFDEQF
12 | TRBJ2-7 | TRBV30 | AWSLRGGEDEQY
13 | TRBJ2-1 | TRBV10-3 | AISEQGGIYNEQF